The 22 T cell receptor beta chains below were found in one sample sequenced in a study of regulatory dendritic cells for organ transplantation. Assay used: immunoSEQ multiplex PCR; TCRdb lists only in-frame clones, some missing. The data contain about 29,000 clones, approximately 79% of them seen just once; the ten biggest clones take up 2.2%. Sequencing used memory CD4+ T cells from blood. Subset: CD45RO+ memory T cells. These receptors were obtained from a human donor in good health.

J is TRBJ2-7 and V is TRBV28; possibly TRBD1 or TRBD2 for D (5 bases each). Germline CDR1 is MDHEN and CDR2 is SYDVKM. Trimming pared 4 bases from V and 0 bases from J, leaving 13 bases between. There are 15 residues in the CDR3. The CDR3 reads CASSSSGTASYEQYF. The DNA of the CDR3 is TGTGCCAGCAGTTCGTCCGGGACGGCCTCCTACGAGCAGTACTTC. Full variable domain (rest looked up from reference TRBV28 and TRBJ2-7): DVKVTQSSRYLVKRTGEKVFLECVQDMDHENMFWYRQDPGLGLRLIYFSYDVKMKEKGDIPEGYSVSREKKERFSLILESASTNQTSMYLCASSSSGTASYEQYFGPGTRLTVT.

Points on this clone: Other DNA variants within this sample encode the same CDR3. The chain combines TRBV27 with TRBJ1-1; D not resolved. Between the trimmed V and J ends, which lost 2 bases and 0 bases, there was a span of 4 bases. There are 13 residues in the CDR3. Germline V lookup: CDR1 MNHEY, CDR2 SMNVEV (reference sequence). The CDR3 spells CASSLRMNTEAFF. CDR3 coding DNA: TGTGCCAGCAGTTTACGGATGAACACTGAAGCTTTCTTT.

The CDR3 region is CASSQEQGLAGSSSYNEQFF. As DNA, the CDR3 is TGCGCCAGCAGCCAAGAACAGGGACTAGCGGGGTCGAGCTCCTACAATGAGCAGTTCTTC. This rearrangement joins TRBV4-3 to TRBJ2-1; 13 nucleotides align to TRBD2. V trimming: 0 bases; J trimming: 0 bases; junction bases outside the gene matches: 8. The CDR3 spans 20 residues. Germline V gene lookup returns CDR1 LGHNA and CDR2 YSLEER.

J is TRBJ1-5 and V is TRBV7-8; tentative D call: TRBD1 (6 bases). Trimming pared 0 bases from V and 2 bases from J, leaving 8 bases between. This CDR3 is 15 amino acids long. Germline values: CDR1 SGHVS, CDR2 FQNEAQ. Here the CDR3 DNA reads TGTGCCAGCAGCTTAGCGCCAGGGGGCAATCAGCCCCAGCATTTT. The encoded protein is CASSLAPGGNQPQHF.

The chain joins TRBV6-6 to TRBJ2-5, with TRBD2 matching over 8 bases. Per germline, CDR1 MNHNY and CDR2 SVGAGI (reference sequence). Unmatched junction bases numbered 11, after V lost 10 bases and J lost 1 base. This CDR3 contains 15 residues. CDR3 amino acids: CANAEGAGGQETQYF. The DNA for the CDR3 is TGTGCCAACGCAGAAGGGGCGGGAGGCCAAGAGACCCAGTACTTC.

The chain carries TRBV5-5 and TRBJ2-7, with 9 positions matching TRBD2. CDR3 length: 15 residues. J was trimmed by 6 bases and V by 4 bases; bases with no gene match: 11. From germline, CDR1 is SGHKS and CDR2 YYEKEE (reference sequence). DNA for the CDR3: TGTGCCAGCAGCCTACAACTAGCGGGTATCGGCGAGCAGTACTTC. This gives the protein CASSLQLAGIGEQYF.

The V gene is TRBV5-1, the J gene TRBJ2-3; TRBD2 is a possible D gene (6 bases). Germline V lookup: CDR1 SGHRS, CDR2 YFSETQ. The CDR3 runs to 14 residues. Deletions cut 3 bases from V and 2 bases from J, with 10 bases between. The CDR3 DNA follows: TGCGCCAGCAGCTGGGGGGACGCCACAGATACGCAGTATTTT. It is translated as CASSWGDATDTQYF.

The CDR3, as DNA: TGTGCCAGCAGTTTTCTAGCGGGCACAGATACGCAGTATTTT. Translating it yields CASSFLAGTDTQYF. The genes are TRBV28 and TRBJ2-3; 7 bases are a match to TRBD2. The J segment lost 1 base and the V segment lost 3 bases, leaving 1 base of the junction unmatched. The length of the CDR3 is 14 residues. Germline V CDR1 and CDR2: MDHEN, SYDVKM.

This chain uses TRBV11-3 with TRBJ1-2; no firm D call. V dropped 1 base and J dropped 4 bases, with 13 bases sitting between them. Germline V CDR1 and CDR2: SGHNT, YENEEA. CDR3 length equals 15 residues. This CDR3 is CASSLAPLPSYGYTF. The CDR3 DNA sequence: TGTGCCAGCAGCTTAGCCCCCCTCCCGAGCTATGGCTACACCTTC.

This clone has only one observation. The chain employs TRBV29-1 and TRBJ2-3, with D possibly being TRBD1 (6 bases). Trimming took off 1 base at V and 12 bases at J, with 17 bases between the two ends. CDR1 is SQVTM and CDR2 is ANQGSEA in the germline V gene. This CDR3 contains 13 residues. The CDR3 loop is CSVEGSRQGQQYF. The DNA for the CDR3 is TGCAGCGTTGAAGGTTCCCGGCAGGGACAACAGTATTTT.

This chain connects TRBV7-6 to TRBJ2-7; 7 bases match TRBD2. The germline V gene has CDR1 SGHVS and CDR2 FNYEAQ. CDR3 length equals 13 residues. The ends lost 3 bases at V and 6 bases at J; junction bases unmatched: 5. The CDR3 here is CASSFAGVSEQYF. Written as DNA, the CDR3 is TGTGCCAGCAGCTTCGCGGGGGTGAGCGAGCAGTACTTC.

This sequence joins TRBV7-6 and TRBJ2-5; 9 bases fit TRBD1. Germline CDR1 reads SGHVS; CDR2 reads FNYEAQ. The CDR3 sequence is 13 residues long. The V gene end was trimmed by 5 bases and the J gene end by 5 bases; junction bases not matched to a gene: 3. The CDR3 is CASSLDRGETQYF. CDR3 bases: TGTGCCAGCAGCCTGGACAGGGGTGAGACCCAGTACTTC.

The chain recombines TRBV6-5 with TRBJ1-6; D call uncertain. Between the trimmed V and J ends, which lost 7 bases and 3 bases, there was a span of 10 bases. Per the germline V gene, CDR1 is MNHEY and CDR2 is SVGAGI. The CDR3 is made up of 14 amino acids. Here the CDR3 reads CASKSQIYNSPLHF. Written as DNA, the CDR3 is TGTGCCAGCAAGTCGCAGATCTATAATTCACCCCTCCACTTT.

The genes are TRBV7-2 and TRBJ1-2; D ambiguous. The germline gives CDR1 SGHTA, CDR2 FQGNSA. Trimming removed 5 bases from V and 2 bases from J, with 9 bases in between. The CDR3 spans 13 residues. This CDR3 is CASSPQTNYGYTF. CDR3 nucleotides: TGTGCCAGCAGCCCTCAGACCAACTATGGCTACACCTTC. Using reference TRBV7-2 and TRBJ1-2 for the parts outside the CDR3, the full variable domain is GAGVSQSPSNKVTEKGKDVELRCDPISGHTALYWYRQSLGQGLEFLIYFQGNSAPDKSGLPSDRFSAERTGGSVSTLTIQRTQQEDSAVYLCASSPQTNYGYTFGSGTRLTVV.

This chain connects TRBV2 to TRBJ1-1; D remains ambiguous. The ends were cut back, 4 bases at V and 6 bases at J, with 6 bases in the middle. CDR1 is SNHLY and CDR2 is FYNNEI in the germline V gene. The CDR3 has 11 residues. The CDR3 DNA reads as TGTGCCAGCAGTGTTGGCCCTGAAGCTTTCTTT. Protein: CASSVGPEAFF.

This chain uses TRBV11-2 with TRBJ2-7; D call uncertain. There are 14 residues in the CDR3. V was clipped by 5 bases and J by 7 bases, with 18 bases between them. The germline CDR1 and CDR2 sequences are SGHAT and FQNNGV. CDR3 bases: TGTGCCAGCAGCCTAAATCCGGGCGGCCCTGAGCAGTACTTC. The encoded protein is CASSLNPGGPEQYF.

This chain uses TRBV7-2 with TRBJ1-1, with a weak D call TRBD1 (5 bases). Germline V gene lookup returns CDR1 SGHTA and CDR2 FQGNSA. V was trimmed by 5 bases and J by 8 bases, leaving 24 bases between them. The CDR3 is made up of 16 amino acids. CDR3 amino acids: CASSRHMGLTVVEAFF. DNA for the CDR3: TGTGCCAGCAGCCGACACATGGGACTGACGGTCGTGGAAGCTTTCTTT.

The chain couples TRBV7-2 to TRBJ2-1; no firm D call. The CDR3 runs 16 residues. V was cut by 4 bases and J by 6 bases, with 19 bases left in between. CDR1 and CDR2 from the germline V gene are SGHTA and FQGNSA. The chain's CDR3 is CASSSDGSLWANEQFF. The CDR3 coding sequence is TGTGCCAGCAGCTCTGATGGTAGTCTATGGGCCAATGAGCAGTTCTTC.

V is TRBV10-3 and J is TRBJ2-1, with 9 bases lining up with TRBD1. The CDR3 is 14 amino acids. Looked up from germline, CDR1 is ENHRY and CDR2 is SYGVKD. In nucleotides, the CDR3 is TGTGCACACGGGCCGGGACAGGGCAACAATGAGCAGTTCTTC. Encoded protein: CAHGPGQGNNEQFF.

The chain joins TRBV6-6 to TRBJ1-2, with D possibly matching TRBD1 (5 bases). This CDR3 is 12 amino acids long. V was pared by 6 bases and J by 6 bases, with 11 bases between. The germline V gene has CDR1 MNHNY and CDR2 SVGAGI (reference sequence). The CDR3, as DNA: TGTGCCAGCAGCCCCGGGGCCCATGGCTACACCTTC. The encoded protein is CASSPGAHGYTF.

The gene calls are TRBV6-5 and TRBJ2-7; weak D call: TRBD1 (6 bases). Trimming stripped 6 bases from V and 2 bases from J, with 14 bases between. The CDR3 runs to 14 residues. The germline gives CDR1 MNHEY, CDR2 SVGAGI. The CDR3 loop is CASRIYRQAYEQYF. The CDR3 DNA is TGTGCCAGCAGGATTTATCGACAGGCCTACGAGCAGTACTTC.

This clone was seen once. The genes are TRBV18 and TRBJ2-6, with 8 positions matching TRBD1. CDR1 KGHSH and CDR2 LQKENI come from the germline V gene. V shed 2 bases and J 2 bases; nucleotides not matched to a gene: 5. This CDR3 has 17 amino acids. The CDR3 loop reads CASSPGQGWAGANVLTF. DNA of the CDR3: TGTGCCAGCTCACCAGGACAGGGCTGGGCTGGGGCCAACGTCCTGACTTTC.